Detailed here is one T cell receptor beta chain. This CDR3 has 16 residues. V lost 1 base to trimming and J lost 3 bases; unmatched junction nucleotides: 6. Germline CDR1 and CDR2: LGHNA and YNFKEQ. This specimen belongs to a study of OX40 agonist ivuxolimab in advanced cancers. Across the study: Patients were given ivuxolimab, an antibody that agonizes OX40 (CD134).

Only in-frame clones appear in the TCRdb table, and some are missing; sequencing was by immunoSEQ multiplex PCR. The data hold about 58,000 clones, with 83% observed a single time. The receptor was isolated from an adult with an advanced solid tumor such as melanoma, head and neck, liver or kidney cancer. The sequences come from CD4+ or CD8+ T cells sorted from blood, collected in a trial of the OX40 agonist ivuxolimab. V is TRBV4-2 and J is TRBJ2-3; TRBD2 matches 8 bases. CDR3 nucleotides: TGTGCCAGCAGCCAAGCGGGGGGGCGGATGACAGATACGCAGTATTTT. Translated, it gives CASSQAGGRMTDTQYF.